These 8 T cell receptor beta chains originate from one sample sequenced in a study of CD8 T cells in Susac syndrome. The authors reverse transcribed roughly 0.45 to 1 ug RNA with random hexamers. TCRdb called the immunoSEQ multiplex PCR reads again in MiXCR, with one record for every CDR3 protein. The sample has approximately 150,000 distinct CDR3 sequences, 93% seen once. Specimen: CD4+ T cells from PBMCs. The receptor set was obtained from a human donor in good health.

The genes are TRBV6-1 and TRBJ2-6; 9 bases are a match to TRBD1. V lost 6 bases and J lost 2; bases outside the gene matches: 11. The CDR3 spans 18 residues. Germline lookup yields CDR1 MNHNS and CDR2 SASEGT. CDR3 nucleotide sequence: TGTGCCAGCAGCCAGCCGGGACAGGGAGGAACTGGGGCCAACGTCCTGACTTTC. Translated: CASSQPGQGGTGANVLTF.

The genes are TRBV29-1 and TRBJ1-5; no firm D call. Germline CDR1 and CDR2: SQVTM and ANQGSEA. The CDR3 is 12 amino acids. V lost 4 bases, J lost 7 bases, and 11 bases lay in between. In nucleotides, the CDR3 is TGCAGCGTTGGAGGGAGAGGGCAGCCCCAGCATTTT. Encoded protein: CSVGGRGQPQHF.

This clonotype is a singleton in its sample. This rearrangement joins TRBV6-6 to TRBJ2-7; D assignment may be TRBD1 or TRBD2 (7 bases each). The ends were cut back, 2 bases at V and 1 base at J, with 12 bases in the middle. Germline V lookup: CDR1 MNHNY, CDR2 SVGAGI (reference sequence). This CDR3 spans 15 amino acids. The CDR3 DNA reads as TGTGCCAGCAGTTACGGGACAGCGGGATCCTACGAGCAGTACTTC. Translation gives CASSYGTAGSYEQYF.

This sequence joins TRBV20-1 and TRBJ1-6, with 10 bases that match TRBD1. From germline, CDR1 is DFQATT and CDR2 SNEGSKA (reference sequence). The V gene end was trimmed by 3 bases and the J gene end by 8 bases; junction bases not matched to a gene: 7. CDR3 length equals 15 residues. The CDR3 protein is CSARGPGTGDSPLHF. CDR3 DNA: TGCAGTGCTAGGGGTCCGGGGACAGGGGATTCACCCCTCCACTTT.

The gene calls are TRBV3-1 and TRBJ2-7; D unclear. Germline V gives CDR1 LGHDT, CDR2 YNNKEL (reference sequence). Trimming left V 4 bases short and J 4 bases short, with 11 bases between. The CDR3 has 13 amino acids. This chain's CDR3 is CASSRKTGYEQYF. The CDR3 coding sequence is TGTGCCAGCAGCCGCAAGACTGGATACGAGCAGTACTTC.

This clonotype was picked up one time. The rearrangement uses TRBV2 and TRBJ1-4; D remains unclear. This CDR3 contains 14 residues. Germline V gene data show CDR1 as SNHLY and CDR2 as FYNNEI. V lost 4 bases to trimming and J lost 7 bases, with 13 bases between them. The DNA of the CDR3 is TGTGCCAGCAGTGGCCTCGTAACGGGTGAAAAACTGTTTTTT. Translation gives CASSGLVTGEKLFF.

V is TRBV30 and J is TRBJ2-4; D perhaps matches TRBD2 (7 bases). The CDR3 has 18 residues. V lost 0 bases, J lost 0 bases, and 18 bases lay in between. Per germline, CDR1 GTSNPN and CDR2 SVGIG (reference sequence). Here the CDR3 DNA reads TGTGCCTGGAGTGTACACTTGGGAGGGGGGCAAGCCAAAAACATTCAGTACTTC. Translated: CAWSVHLGGGQAKNIQYF.

V is TRBV6-1 and J is TRBJ2-7; TRBD2 matches at 8 bases. V lost 4 bases to trimming and J lost 4 bases; unmatched junction nucleotides: 9. Germline-derived CDR1 and CDR2 are MNHNS and SASEGT. The CDR3 extends over 15 amino acids. The CDR3 spells CASSVVAGGLYEQYF. CDR3 in DNA: TGTGCCAGCAGTGTAGTGGCGGGGGGCCTGTACGAGCAGTACTTC.